Listed below are T cell receptor beta chains from one sample, sequenced in a study of cytomegalovirus exposure and HLA in healthy donors. Clones were sequenced by immunoSEQ multiplex PCR, and TCRdb holds only the in-frame ones, with some missing. The table records approximately 220,000 clones, approximately 87% of them present only once. Sequenced sample: PBMCs. The origin of the receptors is a young man in good health and CMV-seronegative. Each CDR3 is given with its conserved first and last residue. Each record gives: D gene, clone size, V gene, J gene, CDR3 DNA, CDR3 protein. D genes are given only for firm matches. The size entry is marked missing in some rows and otherwise reads once, few, many or a size class.

TRBD1,-,TRBV7-2,TRBJ1-5,TGTGCCAGCAGCCTGGGACAGTTAAATCAGCCCCAGCATTTT,CASSLGQLNQPQHF
TRBD2,-,TRBV19,TRBJ2-7,TGTGCCAGTAGTATCTTTCTGACTAGCGGGAGTGAGAACGAGCAGTACTTC,CASSIFLTSGSENEQYF
-,-,TRBV19,TRBJ2-7,TGTGCCAGTAGGGGGACTACAGGGACGGGGCGCGAGCAGTACTTC,CASRGTTGTGREQYF
-,-,TRBV28,TRBJ2-2,TGTGCCAGCAGTCCAACACAGGGTGGCACCGGGGAGCTGTTTTTT,CASSPTQGGTGELFF
-,-,TRBV6-5,TRBJ2-2,TGTGCCAGCAAAGGAGGCCGTTTAACCGGGGAGCTGTTTTTT,CASKGGRLTGELFF
-,-,TRBV28,TRBJ1-4,TGTGCCTCAAGCCAGGGGATGCGCGGTGAAAAACTGTTTTTT,CASSQGMRGEKLFF
-,-,TRBV27,TRBJ2-3,TGTGCCAGCACCCGGAGAGGGCCGACAGGAAACACAGATACGCAGTATTTT,CASTRRGPTGNTDTQYF
TRBD1,-,TRBV19,TRBJ1-5,TGTGCCAGTAGTATTGGTTTCGGGGCCAGGGGGCAGCCCCAGCATTTT,CASSIGFGARGQPQHF
-,-,TRBV6-6,TRBJ1-1,TGTGCCAGCAGTAACGGACAGCTGGACACTGAAGCTTTCTTT,CASSNGQLDTEAFF
TRBD1,-,TRBV19,TRBJ2-2,TGTGCCAGTGGATTCCGGGACAGGGGCGGGGAGCTGTTTTTT,CASGFRDRGGELFF
TRBD2,-,TRBV20-1,TRBJ2-1,TGCAGTGCATTAGCAGCGGGAGTGAAGTTCTTC,CSALAAGVKFF
TRBD1,-,TRBV12-5,TRBJ1-5,TGTGCTAGTGGCCGCGACAGGGGCCAGCCCCAGCATTTT,CASGRDRGQPQHF
TRBD1,-,TRBV6-6,TRBJ2-2,TGTGCCAGCAGAAGGGACAGGGCGGGCACCGGGGAGCTGTTTTTT,CASRRDRAGTGELFF
TRBD1,-,TRBV28,TRBJ1-4,TGTGCCAGCAGACCCGGGACAGGGGTCACTAATGAAAAACTGTTTTTT,CASRPGTGVTNEKLFF
-,-,TRBV9,TRBJ2-5,TGTGCCAGCAGCGTACGAGGGCCGGAGACCCAGTACTTC,CASSVRGPETQYF
TRBD1,-,TRBV5-1,TRBJ2-7,TGCGCCAGCAGCATTACAGGGGCCTACGAGCAGTACTTC,CASSITGAYEQYF
-,-,TRBV6-5,TRBJ1-2,TGTGCCAGCACGTTAACGCAGGGTGCCTATGGCTACACCTTC,CASTLTQGAYGYTF
TRBD1,few,TRBV5-8,TRBJ1-2,TGTGCCAGCAGCCGGCGGACAGGACCCGACTATGGCTACACCTTC,CASSRRTGPDYGYTF
-,-,TRBV6-5,TRBJ1-2,TGTGCCAGCAGGTGGACGGAGGACTATGGCTACACCTTC,CASRWTEDYGYTF
-,-,TRBV7-9,TRBJ1-1,TGTGCCAGCACCCCTCGGGTACACGCAGACGCTGAAGCTTTCTTT,CASTPRVHADAEAFF
-,-,TRBV7-2,TRBJ2-2,TGTGCCAGCCGCGGGCCCGCCGGGGAGCTGTTTTTT,CASRGPAGELFF
TRBD1,-,TRBV19,TRBJ1-5,TGTGCCAGTAGTATAGGGACAGGGCTTCAGCCCCAGCATTTT,CASSIGTGLQPQHF
TRBD2,-,TRBV7-7,TRBJ2-7,TGTGCCAGCAGCCGGGGGGAGACCTACGAGCAGTACTTC,CASSRGETYEQYF
-,-,TRBV29-1,TRBJ1-5,TGCAGCGTTCTCACGGGGGGGGTGTCCGAACAGCCCCAGCATTTT,CSVLTGGVSEQPQHF
-,once,TRBV4-1,TRBJ2-7,TGCGCCAGCAGGCCGGACTCCAACGCCTACGAGCAGTACTTC,CASRPDSNAYEQYF
-,-,TRBV9,TRBJ2-3,TGTGCCAGCAGCGTAGCTACGGGACAAGATACGCAGTATTTT,CASSVATGQDTQYF
-,-,TRBV11-3,TRBJ2-1,TGTGCCAGCAGCGAGGAGAATGAGCAGTTCTTC,CASSEENEQFF
TRBD1,-,TRBV28,TRBJ2-7,TGTGCCAGCAGTAGTTCCGGGACAGGGGAAGAGCAGTACTTC,CASSSSGTGEEQYF
TRBD2,-,TRBV11-2,TRBJ2-7,TGTGCCAGCAGCGCATGGGGACTAGCGAACGAGCAGTACTTC,CASSAWGLANEQYF
TRBD1,-,TRBV19,TRBJ2-7,TGTGCCAGTACCCCTACGGACAGGGGCTCCTACGAGCAGTACTTC,CASTPTDRGSYEQYF
TRBD1,-,TRBV7-9,TRBJ2-2,TGTGCCAGCAGCTCCTCCGACAGGGATAACACCGGGGAGCTGTTTTTT,CASSSSDRDNTGELFF
TRBD2,-,TRBV29-1,TRBJ2-1,TGCAGCGTTGCCCAAACTAGCGGGGGGTACAATGAGCAGTTCTTC,CSVAQTSGGYNEQFF
TRBD1,-,TRBV25-1,TRBJ2-6,TGTGCCAGCAGTATCCGACAGGGGGCAGGGGCCAACGTCCTGACTTTC,CASSIRQGAGANVLTF
TRBD1,-,TRBV19,TRBJ2-2,TGTGCCAGTAGTCGAAATAGGGACAGGGACGGGGAGCTGTTTTTT,CASSRNRDRDGELFF
-,-,TRBV4-3,TRBJ2-7,TGCGCCAGCAGCCAAGATTTAGGGGTGCCCTACGAGCAGTACTTC,CASSQDLGVPYEQYF
-,-,TRBV28,TRBJ2-7,TGTGCCAGCAGTTTATGGGGGGGAAAGTACGAGCAGTACTTC,CASSLWGGKYEQYF
-,-,TRBV30,TRBJ1-5,TGTGCCTGGAATGGGGGGGGAGGACAGCCCCAGCATTTT,CAWNGGGGQPQHF
-,-,TRBV9,TRBJ2-3,TGTGCCAGCAGCGTAAAAACCCGGGGGACTCCCACAGATACGCAGTATTTT,CASSVKTRGTPTDTQYF
TRBD2,-,TRBV10-1,TRBJ2-3,TGCGCCAGCAGTAAGGGACTAGTGGTAACAGATACGCAGTATTTT,CASSKGLVVTDTQYF
TRBD2,-,TRBV9,TRBJ2-1,TGTGCCAGCAGCCCCCGGACTAGCGGTAATGAGCAGTTCTTC,CASSPRTSGNEQFF
-,-,TRBV7-2,TRBJ1-2,TGTGCCAGCAGCTTAGGTGGGACTGTGGGGGACAACTATGGCTACACCTTC,CASSLGGTVGDNYGYTF
-,-,TRBV28,TRBJ2-1,TGTGCCAGCACAAGTCTTGGCAGGTCCTACAATGAGCAGTTCTTC,CASTSLGRSYNEQFF
TRBD1,-,TRBV6-1,TRBJ2-7,TGTGCCAGCAGTCCCCGGGGGACAGGCTTCTACGAGCAGTACTTC,CASSPRGTGFYEQYF
TRBD1,-,TRBV7-2,TRBJ2-7,TGTGCCAGCAGCGCCAGACAGGGGGCCTACGAGCAGTACTTC,CASSARQGAYEQYF
-,-,TRBV13,TRBJ2-3,TGTGCCATCAGCTTGTGGGACACCTTCACAGATACGCAGTATTTT,CAISLWDTFTDTQYF
TRBD1,-,TRBV7-2,TRBJ1-1,TGTGCCACAGGGAAGGGGGCCACTGAAGCTTTCTTT,CATGKGATEAFF
TRBD2,-,TRBV5-4,TRBJ2-5,TGTGCCAGCAGCTTGGCCGAGGCGGGAGGCGAGACCCAGTACTTC,CASSLAEAGGETQYF
TRBD2,-,TRBV7-6,TRBJ2-3,TGTGCCAGCAGCTTGCTAGCGGGGGGCACAGATACGCAGTATTTT,CASSLLAGGTDTQYF
-,-,TRBV5-1,TRBJ1-1,TGCGCCAGCAGCTTGGAAGGGGGCACTGAAGCTTTCTTT,CASSLEGGTEAFF
TRBD2,-,TRBV5-1,TRBJ2-3,TGCGCCAGCAGCCCGCTAGCGGGGGTCACAGATACGCAGTATTTT,CASSPLAGVTDTQYF
-,-,TRBV4-1,TRBJ1-1,TGCGCCAGCAGCCAAGCAGACACTGAAGCTTTCTTT,CASSQADTEAFF
TRBD1,-,TRBV2,TRBJ1-5,TGTGCCAGCAGTGTTCTAGGACAGGGGGCAGGGCAGCCCCAGCATTTT,CASSVLGQGAGQPQHF
-,-,TRBV6-5,TRBJ2-3,TGTGCCAGCAGTTTTCCGGACAGTCCAGATACGCAGTATTTT,CASSFPDSPDTQYF
TRBD2,-,TRBV7-2,TRBJ2-3,TGTGCCAGCAGCTTAGGGGGCGGGGGGCGCACAGATACGCAGTATTTT,CASSLGGGGRTDTQYF
-,-,TRBV5-1,TRBJ2-1,TGCGCCAGCAGCACCTACAGGGGGTACGCGGGAGAGAAAGGTGAGCAGTTCTTC,CASSTYRGYAGEKGEQFF
-,-,TRBV6-6,TRBJ2-1,TGTGCCAGCAGTTTAAAAGAGTTGGAGTTCTTC,CASSLKELEFF
-,-,TRBV4-1,TRBJ2-7,TGCGCCAGCAGCCAGATACAGGGCCCCTACGAGCAGTACTTC,CASSQIQGPYEQYF
TRBD2,-,TRBV5-1,TRBJ2-1,TGCGCCAGCAGCTTGTCGGGGGGTGGCTACAATGAGCAGTTCTTC,CASSLSGGGYNEQFF
-,few,TRBV7-9,TRBJ2-2,TGTGCCAGCAGTGCGGCCCGGGAGCTGTTTTTT,CASSAARELFF